The rows below give T cell receptor beta chains drawn from one sample of a study of blood T cell repertoires in COVID-19. Data came from immunoSEQ multiplex PCR; TCRdb stores just in-frame clones and leaves some out. Among fewer than 85,000 clones listed, approximately 82% were seen once. The sequenced material came from peripheral blood. Receptor source: a human donor in a cohort sampled during active COVID-19. Each CDR3 is given with its conserved first and last residue. D genes are given only for firm matches. For some rows the clone size is stated as once, few or many, or as a class when expanded; others skip it.

V gene	J gene	D gene	clone size	CDR3 DNA	CDR3 protein
TRBV19	TRBJ1-2	NA	NA	TGTGCCAGTAGTCGGTCGAACCACTATGGCTACACCTTC	CASSRSNHYGYTF
TRBV29-1	TRBJ1-6	NA	once	TGCAGCGTACGACTTGACAGCAGTAATTCACCCCTCCACTTT	CSVRLDSSNSPLHF
TRBV5-1	TRBJ2-1	TRBD1	NA	TGCGCCAGCAGCTTGGCGTCCGGGACAGGGGGGGCCAATGAGCAGTTCTTC	CASSLASGTGGANEQFF
TRBV6-5	TRBJ2-5	TRBD2	NA	TGTGCCAGCAGTTACGGGAGGGTGGGGACCCAGTACTTC	CASSYGRVGTQYF
TRBV27	TRBJ2-2	TRBD2	NA	TGTGCCAGCAGCACCCGGGGGGCGAACACCGGGGAGCTGTTTTTT	CASSTRGANTGELFF
TRBV7-9	TRBJ2-7	NA	NA	TGTGCCAGCAGCTTAGCGTTCGGCGTAAGGGGCGACGAGCAGTACTTC	CASSLAFGVRGDEQYF
TRBV28	TRBJ2-3	TRBD2	NA	TGTGCCAGCAGTTTATCCCAATGGCCGACTAGCGGGGGGCAGTATTTT	CASSLSQWPTSGGQYF
TRBV5-1	TRBJ2-5	NA	NA	TGCGCCAGCAGCCCCGAGAGGAAAGAGACCCAGTACTTC	CASSPERKETQYF
TRBV24-1	TRBJ1-1	NA	NA	TGTGCCACCAGTGATCCGACCTCAGGGATCGCTGAAGCTTTCTTT	CATSDPTSGIAEAFF
TRBV28	TRBJ2-3	TRBD2	NA	TGTGCCAGCACTAGCGGCGGCACAGATACGCAGTATTTT	CASTSGGTDTQYF
TRBV6-6	TRBJ2-3	NA	NA	TGTGCCAGCAGTTACTCGGTCCGGGGCACAGATACGCAGTATTTT	CASSYSVRGTDTQYF
TRBV28	TRBJ1-5	NA	NA	TGTGCCAGCAACCAGTTAGGAGGAGGACAGCCCCAGCATTTT	CASNQLGGGQPQHF
TRBV7-9	TRBJ1-2	NA	NA	TGTGCCAGCAGCTTACCAGGGTCGGCTGGCTACACCTTC	CASSLPGSAGYTF
TRBV27	TRBJ2-2	TRBD1	once	TGTGCCAGCAGTTTCCGCCGGGACAGGGTGAACACCGGGGAGCTGTTTTTT	CASSFRRDRVNTGELFF
TRBV7-2	TRBJ1-4	NA	once	TGTGCCAGCAGCCGCGACAGGTCGAGGGGTGAAAAACTGTTTTTT	CASSRDRSRGEKLFF
TRBV10-3	TRBJ2-1	TRBD2	NA	TGTGCCATCGGGCGGGGGGCAGAAAATGAGCAGTTCTTC	CAIGRGAENEQFF
TRBV9	TRBJ1-2	NA	NA	TGTGCCAGCAGCGTAGGGGCCGGGGGGAATCGCGATGGCTACACCTTC	CASSVGAGGNRDGYTF
TRBV11-2	TRBJ1-3	TRBD1	NA	TGTGCCAGCAGTATTATGGGCAGGGGGTTTGGAAACACCATATATTTT	CASSIMGRGFGNTIYF
TRBV5-1	TRBJ2-3	TRBD2	NA	TGCGCCAGCAGCCCCGGGGGGGCCCTCGCGAATACGCAGTATTTT	CASSPGGALANTQYF
TRBV27	TRBJ2-7	TRBD1	NA	TGTGCCAGCAGAGGACAGGGGGCGCTTGAGCAGTACTTC	CASRGQGALEQYF
TRBV11-2	TRBJ2-3	NA	NA	TGTGCCAGCAGCTTGTCTGGCCTCGTGGCAGATACGCAGTATTTT	CASSLSGLVADTQYF
TRBV18	TRBJ2-3	NA	NA	TGTGCCAGCTCACCCCGACAGTCAGATACGCAGTATTTT	CASSPRQSDTQYF
TRBV5-1	TRBJ2-3	NA	NA	TGCGCCAGCAGTGGGTCCGTCCGCGACAGGCGCCTGGTTGGCACAGATACGCAGTATTTT	CASSGSVRDRRLVGTDTQYF
TRBV6-5	TRBJ2-2	NA	NA	TGTGCCAGCAGTTACTCGCCAGGGGGGGAGCTGTTTTTT	CASSYSPGGELFF
TRBV18	TRBJ2-5	TRBD1	NA	TGTGCCAGTCTACGGGGACAGACCCAAGAGACCCAGTACTTC	CASLRGQTQETQYF
TRBV10-3	TRBJ2-1	TRBD1	NA	TGTGCCATGGGACAGGCCAATGAGCAGTTCTTC	CAMGQANEQFF
TRBV7-2	TRBJ1-6	TRBD1	NA	TGTGCCAGCAGCTCAAGACAGGGGAATAATTCACCCCTCCACTTT	CASSSRQGNNSPLHF
TRBV7-9	TRBJ2-1	TRBD2	NA	TGTGCCAGCAGCCAAGGACTAGCGGGGAACTCCTACAATGAGCAGTTCTTC	CASSQGLAGNSYNEQFF
TRBV7-9	TRBJ2-2	NA	NA	TGTGCCAGCAGCTTAACAGCGGGCACCGGGGAGCTGTTTTTT	CASSLTAGTGELFF
TRBV12-5	TRBJ2-3	NA	NA	TGTGCTAGTGCAAAAGCGGTGATGACCGGGGCAGATACGCAGTATTTT	CASAKAVMTGADTQYF
TRBV18	TRBJ2-3	TRBD2	NA	TGTGCCAGCTCCCCGAGACTAGCGGGGGGCCCAGATACGCAGTATTTT	CASSPRLAGGPDTQYF
TRBV18	TRBJ1-2	TRBD1	NA	TGTGCCAGCTCACCAATAGAACAGGGGACGACGGGCGGCTACACCTTC	CASSPIEQGTTGGYTF
TRBV15	TRBJ2-3	TRBD1	NA	TGTGCCACCAGCAGAGGGGACAGGGGCCCAGATACGCAGTATTTT	CATSRGDRGPDTQYF
TRBV6-5	TRBJ1-5	NA	NA	TGTGCCAGCAGTTGGGGGGTGGGTCAGCCCCAGCATTTT	CASSWGVGQPQHF
TRBV3-1/TRBV3-2	TRBJ2-7	NA	NA	TGTGCCAGCAGCCAAGATGGGGCGGGGGCCGAGCAGTACTTC	CASSQDGAGAEQYF
TRBV9	TRBJ1-1	TRBD1	NA	TGTGCCAGCAGCCCCTTGGGGGACAGTGAAGCTTTCTTT	CASSPLGDSEAFF
TRBV4-2	TRBJ2-2	NA	NA	TGTGCCAGCAGCCAAGGTCAGGCCAAGAACACCGGGGAGCTGTTTTTT	CASSQGQAKNTGELFF
TRBV28	TRBJ1-4	NA	NA	TGTGCCAGCAGTTTCCGCCAGGGGCCGTCAACTAATGAAAAACTGTTTTTT	CASSFRQGPSTNEKLFF
TRBV15	TRBJ2-1	TRBD1	NA	TGTGCCACCAGCAGACCCACAGGGGGCTCCTACAATGAGCAGTTCTTC	CATSRPTGGSYNEQFF
TRBV3-1/TRBV3-2	TRBJ2-1	TRBD2	NA	TGTGCCAGCAGCCAAGGAATAGCGGGGGTTCGGGAGCAGTTCTTC	CASSQGIAGVREQFF
TRBV15	TRBJ2-5	NA	NA	TGTGCCACCAGCCGGAAGAGACTGAATACGGAGACCCAGTACTTC	CATSRKRLNTETQYF
TRBV5-1	TRBJ2-7	NA	NA	TGCGCCAGCAGCTCCGGACAGTCCCTAAAGGGGCAGTACTTC	CASSSGQSLKGQYF
TRBV28	TRBJ1-4	NA	NA	TGTGCCAGCAACAGGTATAATGAAAAACTGTTTTTT	CASNRYNEKLFF
TRBV7-9	TRBJ1-1	NA	few	TGTGCCAGCAGCCGGGACACAATGAACACTGAAGCTTTCTTT	CASSRDTMNTEAFF
TRBV24-1	TRBJ2-2	TRBD1	NA	TGTGCCAGTTCCGGGACAGCCGAAACCGGGGAGCTGTTTTTT	CASSGTAETGELFF
TRBV5-1	TRBJ2-7	TRBD2	once	TGCGCCAGCAGCGACCTTCGGGGGGAAGGCTACGAGCAGTACTTC	CASSDLRGEGYEQYF
TRBV5-4	TRBJ1-1	NA	NA	TGTGCCAGCAGCTTCACGGGGTTGGGGGAAGCTTTCTTT	CASSFTGLGEAFF
TRBV11-2	TRBJ2-5	NA	NA	TGTGCCAGCAGCTTAACGGGGAACAACCAAGAGACCCAGTACTTC	CASSLTGNNQETQYF
TRBV28	TRBJ1-2	TRBD1	NA	TGTGCCAGCAGTTTAACTCAGGGGGCTGGCTATGGCTACACCTTC	CASSLTQGAGYGYTF
TRBV27	TRBJ1-2	TRBD1	few	TGTGCCAGCAGATCGGGACAGGCGTTCTATGGCTACACCTTC	CASRSGQAFYGYTF